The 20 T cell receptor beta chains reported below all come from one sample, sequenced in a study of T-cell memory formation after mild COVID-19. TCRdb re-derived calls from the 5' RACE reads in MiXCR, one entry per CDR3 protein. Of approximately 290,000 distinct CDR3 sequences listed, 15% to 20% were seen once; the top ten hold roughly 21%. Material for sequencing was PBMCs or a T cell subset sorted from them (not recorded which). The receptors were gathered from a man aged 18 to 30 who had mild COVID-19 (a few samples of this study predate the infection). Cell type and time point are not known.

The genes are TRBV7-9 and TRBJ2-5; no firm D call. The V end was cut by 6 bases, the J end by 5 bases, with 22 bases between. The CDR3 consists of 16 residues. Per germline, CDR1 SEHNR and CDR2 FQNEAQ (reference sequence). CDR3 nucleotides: TGTGCCAGCAGTCCTCTCCAGCTGGGAAAAAGGGAGACCCAGTACTTC. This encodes CASSPLQLGKRETQYF. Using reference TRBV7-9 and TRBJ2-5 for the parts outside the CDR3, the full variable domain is DTGVSQNPRHKITKRGQNVTFRCDPISEHNRLYWYRQTLGQGPEFLTYFQNEAQLEKSRLLSDRFSAERPKGSFSTLEIQRTEQGDSAMYLCASSPLQLGKRETQYFGPGTRLLVL.

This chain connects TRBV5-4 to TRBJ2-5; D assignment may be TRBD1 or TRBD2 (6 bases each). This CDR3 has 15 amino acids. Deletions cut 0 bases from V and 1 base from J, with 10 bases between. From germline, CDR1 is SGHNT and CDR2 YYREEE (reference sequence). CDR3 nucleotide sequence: TGTGCCAGCAGCTTGGTTCCGGGGGCCCAAGAGACCCAGTACTTC. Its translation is CASSLVPGAQETQYF.

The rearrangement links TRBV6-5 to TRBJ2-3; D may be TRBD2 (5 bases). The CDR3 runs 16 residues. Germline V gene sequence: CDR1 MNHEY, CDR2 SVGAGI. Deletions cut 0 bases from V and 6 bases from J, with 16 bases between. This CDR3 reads CASSYSKWDGGDTQYF. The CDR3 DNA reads TGTGCCAGCAGTTACTCGAAATGGGATGGAGGCGATACGCAGTATTTT.

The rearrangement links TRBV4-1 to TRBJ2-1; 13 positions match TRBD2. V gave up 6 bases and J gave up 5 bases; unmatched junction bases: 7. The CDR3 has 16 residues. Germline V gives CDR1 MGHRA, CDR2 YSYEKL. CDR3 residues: CASRPSLAGGHNEQFF. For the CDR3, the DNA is TGCGCCAGCAGGCCTTCACTAGCGGGGGGGCACAATGAGCAGTTCTTC.

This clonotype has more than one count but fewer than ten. As DNA, the CDR3 is TGTGCCAGCCTTCCGAGTGAGCAGTTCTTC. This gives the protein CASLPSEQFF. This chain joins TRBV28 and TRBJ2-1; D is uncertain. There are 10 residues in the CDR3. The germline CDR1 and CDR2 sequences are MDHEN and SYDVKM. V shed 8 bases and J shed 9 bases, with 8 bases lying between them.

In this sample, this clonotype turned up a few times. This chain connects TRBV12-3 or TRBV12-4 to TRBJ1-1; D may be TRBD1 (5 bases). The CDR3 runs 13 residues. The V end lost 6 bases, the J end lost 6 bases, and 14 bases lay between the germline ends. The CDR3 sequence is CASSPGQWAEAFF. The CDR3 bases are TGTGCCAGCAGCCCGGGGCAGTGGGCTGAAGCTTTCTTT.

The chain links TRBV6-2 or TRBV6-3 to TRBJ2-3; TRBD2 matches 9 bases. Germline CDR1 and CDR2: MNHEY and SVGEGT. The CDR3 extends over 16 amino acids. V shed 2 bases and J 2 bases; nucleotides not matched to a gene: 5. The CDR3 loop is CASSYGLARATDTQYF. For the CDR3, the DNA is TGTGCCAGCAGTTACGGACTAGCGAGGGCCACAGATACGCAGTATTTT.

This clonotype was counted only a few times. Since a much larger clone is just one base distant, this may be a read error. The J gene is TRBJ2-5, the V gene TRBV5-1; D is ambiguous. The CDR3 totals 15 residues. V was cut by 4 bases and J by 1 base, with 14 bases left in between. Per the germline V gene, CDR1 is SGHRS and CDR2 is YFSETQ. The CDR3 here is CASSPHGRVQETQYF. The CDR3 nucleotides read TGCGCCAGCAGCCCGCACGGTCGGGTCCAAGAGACCCAGTACTTC.

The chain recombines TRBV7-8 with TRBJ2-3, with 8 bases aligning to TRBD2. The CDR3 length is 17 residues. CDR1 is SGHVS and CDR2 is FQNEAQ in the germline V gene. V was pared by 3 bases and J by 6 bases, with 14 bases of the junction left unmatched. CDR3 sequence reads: CASSLFGGTRVTDTQYF. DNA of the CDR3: TGTGCCAGCAGCTTGTTTGGAGGGACTAGAGTTACGGATACGCAGTATTTT.

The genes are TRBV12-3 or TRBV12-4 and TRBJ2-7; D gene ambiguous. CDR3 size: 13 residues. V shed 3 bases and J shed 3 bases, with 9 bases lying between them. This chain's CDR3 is CASSFGALYEQYV. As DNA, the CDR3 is TGTGCCAGCAGTTTTGGCGCCCTCTACGAGCAGTACGTC.

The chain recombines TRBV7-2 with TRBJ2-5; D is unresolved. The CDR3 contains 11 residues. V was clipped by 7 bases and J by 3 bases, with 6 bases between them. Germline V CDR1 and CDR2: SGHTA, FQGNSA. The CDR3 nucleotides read TGTGCCAGCACTCTGAAAGAGACCCAGTACTTC. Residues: CASTLKETQYF.

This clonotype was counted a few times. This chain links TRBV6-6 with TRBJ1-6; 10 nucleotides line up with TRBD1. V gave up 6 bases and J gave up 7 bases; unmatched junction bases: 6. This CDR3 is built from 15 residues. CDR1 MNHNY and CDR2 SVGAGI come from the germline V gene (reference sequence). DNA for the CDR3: TGTGCCAGCAGCTCCGGGGACAGGGGAAATTCACCCCTCCACTTT. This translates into CASSSGDRGNSPLHF.

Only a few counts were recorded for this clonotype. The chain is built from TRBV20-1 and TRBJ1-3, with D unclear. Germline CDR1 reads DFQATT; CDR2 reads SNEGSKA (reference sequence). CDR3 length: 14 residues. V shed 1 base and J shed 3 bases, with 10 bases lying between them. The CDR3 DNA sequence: TGCAGTGCTAGAGTCCTCGGGGATGGAAACACCATATATTTT. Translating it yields CSARVLGDGNTIYF.

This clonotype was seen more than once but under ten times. CDR3 sequence: CASSYSSRGRQYF. The CDR3 DNA sequence: TGTGCCAGCAGTTACTCGAGCAGGGGACGGCAGTACTTC. This sequence joins TRBV6-5 and TRBJ2-7; D is possibly TRBD1 (6 bases). Germline loops: CDR1 MNHEY, CDR2 SVGAGI. There are 13 residues in the CDR3. Between the trimmed V and J ends, which lost 0 bases and 9 bases, there was a span of 12 bases.

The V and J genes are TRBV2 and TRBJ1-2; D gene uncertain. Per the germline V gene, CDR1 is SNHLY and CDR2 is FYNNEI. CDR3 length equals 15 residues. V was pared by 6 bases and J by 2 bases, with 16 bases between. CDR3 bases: TGTGCCAGCAGGGACCACGCTCCGCTGAACTATGGCTACACCTTC. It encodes CASRDHAPLNYGYTF.

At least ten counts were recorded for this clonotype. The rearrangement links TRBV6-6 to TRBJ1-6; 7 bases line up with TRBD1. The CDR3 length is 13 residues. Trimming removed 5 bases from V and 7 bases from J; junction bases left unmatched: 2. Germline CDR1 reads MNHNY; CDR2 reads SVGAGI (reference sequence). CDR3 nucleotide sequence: TGTGCCAGCAGTACAGGGGCGAATTCACCCCTCCACTTT. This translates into CASSTGANSPLHF.

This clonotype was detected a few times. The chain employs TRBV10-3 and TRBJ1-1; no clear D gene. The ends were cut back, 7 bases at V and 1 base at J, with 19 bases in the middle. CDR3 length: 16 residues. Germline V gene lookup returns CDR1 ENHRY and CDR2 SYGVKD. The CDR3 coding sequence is TGTGCCATCACCCAACAACCCGCAGAAAAGAACACTGAAGCTTTCTTT. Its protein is CAITQQPAEKNTEAFF.

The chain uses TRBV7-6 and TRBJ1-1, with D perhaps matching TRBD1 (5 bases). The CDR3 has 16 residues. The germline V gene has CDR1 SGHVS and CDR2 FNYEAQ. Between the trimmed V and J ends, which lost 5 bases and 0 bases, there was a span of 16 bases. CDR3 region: CASSQLLDSLNTEAFF. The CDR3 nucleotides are TGTGCCAGCAGCCAACTACTAGACAGCCTGAACACTGAAGCTTTCTTT.

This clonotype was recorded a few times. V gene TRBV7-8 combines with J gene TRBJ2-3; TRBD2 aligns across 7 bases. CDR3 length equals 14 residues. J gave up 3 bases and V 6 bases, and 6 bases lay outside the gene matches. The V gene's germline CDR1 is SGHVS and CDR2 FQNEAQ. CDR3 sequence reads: CASRLGLVTDTQYF. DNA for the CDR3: TGTGCCAGCAGACTAGGACTAGTGACAGATACGCAGTATTTT.

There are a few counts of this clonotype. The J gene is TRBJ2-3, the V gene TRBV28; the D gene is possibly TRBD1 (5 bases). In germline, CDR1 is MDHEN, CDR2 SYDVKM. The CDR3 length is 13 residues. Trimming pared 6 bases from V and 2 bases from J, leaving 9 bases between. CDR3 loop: CASRGPSTDTQYF. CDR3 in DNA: TGTGCCAGCAGGGGGCCGTCCACAGATACGCAGTATTTT.